This TCR beta chain was identified in a study of shared T cell receptors in the human thymus. This CDR3 comprises 14 residues. Germline CDR1 LGHNA, CDR2 YSLEER. V trimming: 3 bases; J trimming: 4 bases; junction bases outside the gene matches: 6. Clones were sequenced by immunoSEQ multiplex PCR, and TCRdb holds only the in-frame ones, with some missing. The sample lists hundreds of thousands of clones, approximately 83% occurring once. The same data also went into a second study, on human thymus T cells.

This TCR derives from a girl in the first two years of life with a congenital heart defect. The chain combines TRBV4-3 with TRBJ2-7; 7 nucleotides line up with TRBD1. Sequencing was performed on thymocytes. CDR3 nucleotide sequence: TGCGCCAGCAGCCAGGGACAGCACGCTTACGAGCAGTACTTC. Protein: CASSQGQHAYEQYF.